Here is one T cell receptor (beta chain) with its context. Produced via immunoSEQ multiplex PCR; TCRdb's table is partial and in-frame only. In the table there are some 97,000 clones, about 80% of which are singletons. The data were obtained in a study of blood T cell repertoires in COVID-19. In the study overall: The study drew acute and convalescent COVID-19 samples from the United States, Italy and Spain.

The CDR3 length is 15 residues. V was shortened by 3 bases and J by 2 bases, with 11 bases between the two germline ends. CDR1 MDHEN and CDR2 SYDVKM come from the germline V gene. The chain carries TRBV28 and TRBJ1-5; D unresolved. Input material: peripheral blood. The sequence came from a man in his 70s with active or convalescent COVID-19. CDR3 sequence (DNA): TGTGCCAGCAGTTTCTCGGGGTGGGGCAATCAGCCCCAGCATTTT. Its translation: CASSFSGWGNQPQHF.